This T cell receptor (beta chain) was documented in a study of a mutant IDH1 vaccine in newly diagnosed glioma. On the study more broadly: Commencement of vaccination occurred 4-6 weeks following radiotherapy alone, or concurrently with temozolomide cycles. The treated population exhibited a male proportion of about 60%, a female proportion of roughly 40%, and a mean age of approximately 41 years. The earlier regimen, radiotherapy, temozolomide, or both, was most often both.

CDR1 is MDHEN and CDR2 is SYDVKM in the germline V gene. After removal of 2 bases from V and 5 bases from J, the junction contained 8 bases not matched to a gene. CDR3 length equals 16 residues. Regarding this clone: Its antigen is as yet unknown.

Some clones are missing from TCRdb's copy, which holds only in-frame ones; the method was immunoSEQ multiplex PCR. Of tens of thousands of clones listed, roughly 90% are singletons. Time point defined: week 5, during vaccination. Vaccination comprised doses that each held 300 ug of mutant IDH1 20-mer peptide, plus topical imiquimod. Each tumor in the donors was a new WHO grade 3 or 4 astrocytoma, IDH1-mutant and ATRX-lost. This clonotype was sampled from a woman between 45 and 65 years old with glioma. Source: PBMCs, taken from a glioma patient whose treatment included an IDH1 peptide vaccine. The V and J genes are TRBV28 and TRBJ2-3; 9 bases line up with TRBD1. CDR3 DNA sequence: TGTGCCAGCAGTTTAATGTGGACAGGGGTAAGAGATACGCAGTATTTT. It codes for CASSLMWTGVRDTQYF.